This TCR beta chain comes out of a study of T cell responses to AZD1222 COVID-19 vaccine. Study results and caveats: The CD4 TCRs associated with vaccination extended across spike and predominated at 160-218 and 743-854.

As regards this clone: Its target is not known.

Using immunoSEQ multiplex PCR, the repertoire was profiled, and TCRdb retains in-frame clones only, with some absent. The sample yields 140,000 to 150,000 clones, roughly 88% seen once. Germline loops: CDR1 SGHTS, CDR2 YDEGEE. Trimming cost V 1 base and J 1 base, with 11 bases left between them. The CDR3 is 15 amino acids. This sequence originates from an adult in good health. J is TRBJ1-1 and V is TRBV5-8; a weak D match, TRBD1 (5 bases). This specimen was peripheral blood, taken on day 0 of AZD1222 vaccination. The chain's CDR3 is CASSLYTGGNTEAFF. The CDR3 nucleotides read TGTGCCAGCAGCTTGTACACAGGTGGGAACACTGAAGCTTTCTTT.